The 20 T cell receptor beta chains reported below all come from one sample, sequenced in a study of cytomegalovirus exposure and HLA in healthy donors. The PCR was carried out with 60 Vbeta primers and 13 Jbeta primers. Assay used: immunoSEQ multiplex PCR; TCRdb lists only in-frame clones, some missing. The listing records around 33,000 clones. Sequenced: PBMCs. Every receptor here comes from a woman between 35 and 50 years old in good health and CMV-seropositive.

The CDR3 loop reads CASSQTSGSNEQFF. In DNA form, the CDR3 reads TGCGCCAGCAGCCAGACTAGCGGGAGCAATGAGCAGTTCTTC. This chain links TRBV4-1 with TRBJ2-1, with 12 bases matching TRBD2. J gave up 6 bases and V 3 bases, and 0 bases lay outside the gene matches. Germline CDR1 MGHRA, CDR2 YSYEKL. CDR3 length: 14 amino acids.

This chain connects TRBV15 to TRBJ2-3; maybe TRBD1 (6 bases). V lost 0 bases, J lost 0 bases, and 10 bases lay in between. Germline assignment: CDR1 LNHNV and CDR2 YYDKDF (reference sequence). The CDR3 totals 16 residues. CDR3: CATSREDSQSTDTQYF. For the CDR3, the DNA is TGTGCCACCAGCAGAGAGGACAGCCAGAGCACAGATACGCAGTATTTT. The whole variable domain, filled in from reference TRBV15 and TRBJ2-3, reads DAMVIQNPRYQVTQFGKPVTLSCSQTLNHNVMYWYQQKSSQAPKLLFHYYDKDFNNEADTPDNFQSRRPNTSFCFLDIRSPGLGDTAMYLCATSREDSQSTDTQYFGPGTRLTVL.

The J gene is TRBJ2-1, the V gene TRBV30; D is undetermined. CDR3 size: 11 residues. Trimming took 2 bases from V and 6 from J, leaving 5 bases between them. From germline, CDR1 is GTSNPN and CDR2 SVGIG (reference sequence). The CDR3 region is CAWSILNEQFF. The CDR3 coding sequence is TGTGCCTGGAGTATCCTCAATGAGCAGTTCTTC.

This rearrangement joins TRBV19 to TRBJ1-3, with D maybe TRBD1 (6 bases). The CDR3 extends over 15 amino acids. In germline, CDR1 is LNHDA, CDR2 SQIVND (reference sequence). V was cut by 3 bases and J by 3 bases, with 12 bases left in between. The CDR3 DNA is TGTGCCAGTAGTATTGGACAGTACTTTGGAAACACCATATATTTT. This encodes CASSIGQYFGNTIYF.

The chain uses TRBV19 and TRBJ1-5, with D possibly matching TRBD1 (6 bases). CDR1 is LNHDA, CDR2 SQIVND, per germline (reference sequence). Trimming cost V 2 bases and J 0 bases, with 26 bases left between them. The CDR3 has 21 amino acids. CDR3 loop: CASSITPGQGHVGSSNQPQHF. CDR3 nucleotides: TGTGCCAGTAGTATAACCCCGGGGCAGGGACATGTTGGGTCTAGCAATCAGCCCCAGCATTTT.

The CDR3 protein is CASSTTREAYNTEAFF. The CDR3 DNA reads as TGTGCCAGCAGCACTACCCGGGAAGCGTATAACACTGAAGCTTTCTTT. The J gene is TRBJ1-1, the V gene TRBV6-4; D not certain. Germline lookup yields CDR1 MRHNA and CDR2 SNTAGT. The CDR3 sequence is 16 residues long. Trimming pared 6 bases from V and 2 bases from J, leaving 19 bases between.

The chain combines TRBV28 with TRBJ2-5, with a weak D call TRBD2 (6 bases). V was clipped by 5 bases and J by 3 bases, with 16 bases between them. The germline V gene encodes CDR1 MDHEN and CDR2 SYDVKM. The CDR3 is 15 amino acids. In DNA, the CDR3 is TGTGCCAGCAGTAGTAGGTTCCTAGCGAAAGAGACCCAGTACTTC. It is translated as CASSSRFLAKETQYF.

The chain couples TRBV7-3 to TRBJ2-1; 14 bases agree with TRBD2. Germline V gene lookup returns CDR1 SGHTA and CDR2 FQGTGA. The V and J ends lost 5 bases and 7 bases, in that order; junction bases with no gene match: 4. This CDR3 region has 15 residues. The CDR3 loop is CASSETSGRGNEQFF. The CDR3 coding sequence is TGTGCCAGCAGCGAGACTAGCGGGAGGGGTAATGAGCAGTTCTTC. The whole variable domain, filled in from reference TRBV7-3 and TRBJ2-1, reads GAGVSQTPSNKVTEKGKYVELRCDPISGHTALYWYRQSLGQGPEFLIYFQGTGAADDSGLPNDRFFAVRPEGSVSTLKIQRTERGDSAVYLCASSETSGRGNEQFFGPGTRLTVL.

The gene calls are TRBV6-1 and TRBJ2-7, with a possible D match to TRBD1 (6 bases). Germline V lookup: CDR1 MNHNS, CDR2 SASEGT. The CDR3 runs 13 residues. V shed 8 bases and J shed 2 bases, with 13 bases lying between them. CDR3 protein: CASSHAGAYEQYF. DNA of the CDR3: TGTGCCAGCTCCCATGCAGGGGCCTACGAGCAGTACTTC.

The rearrangement links TRBV7-2 to TRBJ1-4; D gene ambiguous. The germline V gene has CDR1 SGHTA and CDR2 FQGNSA. Trimming stripped 1 base from V and 3 bases from J, with 18 bases between. This CDR3 is 18 amino acids long. Here the CDR3 DNA reads TGTGCCAGCAGCTTAGGGGGTCTGCGGGATTGGGCTAATGAAAAACTGTTTTTT. Its translation is CASSLGGLRDWANEKLFF.

CDR3 loop: CASGLAGNNEQFF. CDR3 DNA: TGTGCCAGCGGACTAGCGGGGAACAATGAGCAGTTCTTC. The chain joins TRBV6-5 to TRBJ2-1, with 12 bases lining up with TRBD2. Germline-derived CDR1 and CDR2 are MNHEY and SVGAGI. This CDR3 region has 13 residues. With 8 bases clipped from V and 5 bases from J, the junction kept 1 base outside the gene matches.

J is TRBJ2-5 and V is TRBV29-1; 10 nucleotides align to TRBD2. CDR1 and CDR2 from the germline V gene are SQVTM and ANQGSEA. Losses at the gene ends were 5 bases for V and 5 bases for J; bases not matched to a gene: 11. The CDR3 sequence is 15 residues long. Here the CDR3 DNA reads TGCAGCGTTCCCCCAGCGGGAGGGGGGGTGGAGACCCAGTACTTC. Translation gives CSVPPAGGGVETQYF.

This sequence joins TRBV7-2 and TRBJ1-1; 9 bases map to TRBD1. There are 14 residues in the CDR3. The germline gives CDR1 SGHTA, CDR2 FQGNSA. J was trimmed by 3 bases and V by 5 bases; bases with no gene match: 4. CDR3 sequence: CASSARQGDTEAFF. Here the CDR3 DNA reads TGTGCCAGCAGCGCCCGACAGGGGGACACTGAAGCTTTCTTT.

The rearrangement uses TRBV27 and TRBJ2-1, with D perhaps matching TRBD1 (6 bases). CDR1 is MNHEY and CDR2 is SMNVEV in the germline V gene (reference sequence). CDR3 length: 15 residues. V shed 5 bases and J shed 6 bases, with 17 bases lying between them. Here the CDR3 reads CASSMTGPRVNEQFF. CDR3 bases: TGTGCCAGCAGTATGACAGGCCCTCGGGTCAATGAGCAGTTCTTC.

The gene calls are TRBV7-9 and TRBJ2-5; weak D call: TRBD2 (6 bases). Germline V lookup: CDR1 SEHNR, CDR2 FQNEAQ (reference sequence). Trimming took 2 bases from V and 1 from J, leaving 8 bases between them. CDR3 length equals 14 residues. In nucleotides, the CDR3 is TGTGCCAGCAGCTTATCTAGCGTCCAAGAGACCCAGTACTTC. This translates into CASSLSSVQETQYF.

The chain links TRBV5-1 to TRBJ2-7; 7 nucleotides match TRBD1. CDR3 length: 13 amino acids. The germline gives CDR1 SGHRS, CDR2 YFSETQ. J lost 5 bases, V lost 2 bases, and 4 bases had no gene match. The CDR3 spells CASSFRGHNEQYF. The CDR3 DNA follows: TGCGCCAGCAGCTTTAGGGGGCATAACGAGCAGTACTTC.

The V and J genes are TRBV2 and TRBJ1-1; 7 nucleotides align to TRBD1. The CDR3 has 16 amino acids. V lost 6 bases, J lost 1 base, and 11 bases stayed unmatched. The germline V gene encodes CDR1 SNHLY and CDR2 FYNNEI. Written as DNA, the CDR3 is TGTGCCAGCAGGCATACCGGGACAGTTAAGAACACTGAAGCTTTCTTT. This translates into CASRHTGTVKNTEAFF.

V and J are TRBV4-3 and TRBJ2-1, with a possible D match to TRBD1 (5 bases). Trimming cost V 6 bases and J 7 bases, with 16 bases left between them. Germline values: CDR1 LGHNA, CDR2 YSLEER. The CDR3 is 14 residues long. This chain's CDR3 is CASSTGLGRNEQFF. The CDR3 DNA sequence: TGCGCCAGCAGTACCGGATTGGGGCGGAATGAGCAGTTCTTC.

The V call is TRBV9, the J call TRBJ2-5; 9 bases fit TRBD2. The CDR3 runs 16 residues. The V gene's germline CDR1 is SGDLS and CDR2 YYNGEE. V lost 0 bases, J lost 5 bases, and 8 bases stayed unmatched. Here the CDR3 reads CASSVEGGRDGETQYF. The CDR3 nucleotides read TGTGCCAGCAGCGTAGAAGGCGGGAGGGATGGGGAGACCCAGTACTTC.

J is TRBJ2-1 and V is TRBV27, with D tentatively TRBD1 (5 bases). CDR1 and CDR2 from the germline V gene are MNHEY and SMNVEV (reference sequence). The germline V and J ends were trimmed by 2 bases and 6 bases, with 11 bases remaining between them. The CDR3 is made up of 14 amino acids. Here the CDR3 reads CASSLGRVFNEQFF. The CDR3 coding sequence is TGTGCCAGCAGTTTAGGCAGGGTTTTCAATGAGCAGTTCTTC.